The 28 T cell receptor beta chains below were found in one sample sequenced in a study of CD8+CD57+ T cells in acquired aplastic anemia. CDR3 and TCR beta VDJ profiling relied on a genomic DNA template. TCRdb fed the reads into MiXCR, producing one record per CDR3 protein. The data show around 200,000 distinct CDR3 sequences, around half seen once. Sequencing input: sorted CD4+, CD8+, or CD8+CD57+ T cells (not recorded which) from PBMCs. The receptors derive from a human donor in good health, serving as a control.

This rearrangement joins TRBV15 to TRBJ2-1; 11 bases match TRBD2. Near its end, the DNA agrees better with TRBJ2-5, so the J call may be wrong. CDR1 and CDR2 (germline): LNHNV, YYDKDF (reference sequence). The length of the CDR3 is 16 residues. CDR3 coding DNA: TGTGCCACCAGCAGAGGACTAGCGGGGTACCAAGAGACCCAGTACTTC. Translating it yields CATSRGLAGYQETQYF.

DNA of the CDR3: TGCAGTGCTAGAGACGGGACAGGCGCGTTCGAATGGGATGGCTACACCTTC. This encodes CSARDGTGAFEWDGYTF. The rearrangement uses TRBV20-1 and TRBJ1-2; 8 bases agree with TRBD1. V lost 0 bases and J lost 6; bases outside the gene matches: 15. Germline assignment: CDR1 DFQATT and CDR2 SNEGSKA (reference sequence). The CDR3 has 17 amino acids.

As regards this clonotype: Because the CDR3 is missing its conserved closing phenylalanine or tryptophan, this is likely a read error. The DNA is omitted, as the CDR3 cannot be located on it reliably, and the CDR3 follows TCRdb's listing. The V and J genes are TRBV9 and TRBJ1-5; TRBD1, the D gene given by the table, was not confirmed from the DNA. The CDR3 numbers 15 amino acids, ends counted. Germline CDR1 reads SGDLS; CDR2 reads YYNGEE. The CDR3 here is CASSAGPYSNQPQLQ.

This clonotype was recorded a few times. This chain joins TRBV12-3 or TRBV12-4 and TRBJ1-1; a possible D gene is TRBD1 (6 bases). Trimming took 3 bases from V and 8 from J, leaving 19 bases between them. This CDR3 is built from 15 residues. The chain's CDR3 is CASSFLGGAGGEAFF. Here the CDR3 DNA reads TGTGCCAGCAGTTTTCTCGGGGGCGCCGGGGGAGAAGCTTTCTTT.

This clonotype was counted ten times or more. The chain couples TRBV5-8 to TRBJ1-2; 7 nucleotides align to TRBD1. CDR1 and CDR2 from the germline V gene are SGHTS and YDEGEE. V shed 4 bases and J 4 bases; nucleotides not matched to a gene: 4. The CDR3 totals 13 residues. Written as DNA, the CDR3 is TGTGCCAGCAGCCCGACAGGGATCTATGGCTACACCTTC. Residues: CASSPTGIYGYTF.

CDR3 protein: CATGNRQGDNTGELFF. CDR3 in DNA: TGTGCCACCGGGAACCGGCAGGGAGACAACACCGGGGAGCTGTTTTTT. The chain recombines TRBV5-4 with TRBJ2-2, with D tentatively TRBD1 or TRBD2 (5 bases each). V gave up 9 bases and J gave up 2 bases, with 20 bases separating them. The CDR3 length is 16 residues. From germline, CDR1 is SGHNT and CDR2 YYREEE (reference sequence).

This clonotype has just one count. The genes are TRBV25-1 and TRBJ1-5, with TRBD1 matching over 9 bases. Germline assignment: CDR1 MGHDK and CDR2 SYGVNS. There are 16 residues in the CDR3. Trimming took 6 bases from V and 0 from J; bases not matched to a gene: 6. The CDR3 coding sequence is TGTGCCAGCAGCCCCTGGACAGGGGATAGCAATCAGCCCCAGCATTTT. This sequence encodes CASSPWTGDSNQPQHF.

The V and J genes are TRBV19 and TRBJ1-1; D is undetermined. V shed 7 bases and J shed 0 bases, with 9 bases lying between them. From germline, CDR1 is LNHDA and CDR2 SQIVND (reference sequence). The CDR3 covers 13 residues. The CDR3 DNA reads TGTGCCAGTATCGACCACATGAACACTGAAGCTTTCTTT. This encodes CASIDHMNTEAFF.

With respect to this clonotype: One end of the junction varies from germline; a read error may be responsible. The chain has TRBV9 and TRBJ2-5; TRBD1 agrees at 7 bases. CDR1 SGDLS and CDR2 YYNGEE come from the germline V gene. CDR3 size: 16 residues. The CDR3 spells CASNVLGQMDQETQYF. CDR3 nucleotide sequence: TGTGCCAGCAACGTATTGGGACAGATGGACCAAGAGACCCAGTACTTC.

The chain combines TRBV7-2 with TRBJ2-2; no reliable D call. CDR3 length equals 15 residues. The ends were cut back, 1 base at V and 1 base at J, with 7 bases in the middle. Germline V CDR1 and CDR2: SGHTA, FQGNSA. The CDR3 region is CASSLVWGNTGELFF. As DNA, the CDR3 is TGTGCCAGCAGCTTAGTGTGGGGGAACACCGGGGAGCTGTTTTTT.

This clonotype was found many times. The V call is TRBV27, the J call TRBJ2-7, with 8 positions matching TRBD1. Losses at the gene ends were 6 bases for V and 6 bases for J; bases not matched to a gene: 10. The germline V gene encodes CDR1 MNHEY and CDR2 SMNVEV (reference sequence). The CDR3 extends over 14 amino acids. CDR3 sequence: CASRGQGLLGEQYF. In DNA, the CDR3 is TGTGCCAGCAGAGGACAGGGTTTATTGGGCGAGCAGTACTTC.

This clonotype has ten or more counts. V gene TRBV2 combines with J gene TRBJ2-7; tentatively, D is TRBD2 (6 bases). The CDR3 length is 12 residues. V was cut by 6 bases and J by 6 bases, with 12 bases left in between. Looked up from germline, CDR1 is SNHLY and CDR2 is FYNNEI. CDR3 region: CASREGVGEQYF. CDR3 bases: TGTGCCAGCAGGGAGGGCGTGGGCGAGCAGTACTTC.

This clonotype was observed at least ten times. The rearrangement uses TRBV29-1 and TRBJ2-3; D assignment may be TRBD1 or TRBD2 (5 bases each). The germline V gene encodes CDR1 SQVTM and CDR2 ANQGSEA. The CDR3 totals 17 residues. Trimming left V 7 bases short and J 2 bases short, with 25 bases between. CDR3 DNA: TGCAGCGGTGGGGGACCTACACAGGCTAGGGACACAGATACGCAGTATTTT. Protein: CSGGGPTQARDTDTQYF.

The chain employs TRBV20-1 and TRBJ2-7; 7 bases agree with TRBD1. Unmatched junction bases numbered 14, after V lost 0 bases and J lost 6 bases. This CDR3 spans 16 amino acids. Germline assignment: CDR1 DFQATT and CDR2 SNEGSKA (reference sequence). CDR3 in amino acids: CSARDPLTGLTLEQYF. DNA of the CDR3: TGCAGTGCTAGAGATCCGCTGACAGGGTTGACCCTCGAGCAGTACTTC.

The V and J genes are TRBV7-2 and TRBJ2-1, with 10 bases matching TRBD2. J lost 2 bases, V lost 5 bases, and 9 bases had no gene match. Germline V gives CDR1 SGHTA, CDR2 FQGNSA. The CDR3 contains 17 residues. CDR3 in amino acids: CASSPLAGGSTYNEQFF. The CDR3 nucleotides are TGTGCCAGCAGCCCCTTAGCGGGGGGTTCGACCTACAATGAGCAGTTCTTC.

This clonotype was recorded many times. The chain combines TRBV20-1 with TRBJ1-5; 8 bases line up with TRBD1. Trimming at V came to 0 bases and at J to 0 bases, leaving 10 bases not matched to a gene. This CDR3 has 18 residues. Looked up from germline, CDR1 is DFQATT and CDR2 is SNEGSKA (reference sequence). CDR3 nucleotides: TGCAGTGCTAGAGATTTCCGGGACAGGAGGGATAGCAATCAGCCCCAGCATTTT. Amino acids: CSARDFRDRRDSNQPQHF.

There are a few counts of this clonotype. A read error is possible here, since a much larger clone lies one base away. V and J are TRBV6-4 and TRBJ2-3, with 9 bases matching TRBD2. The CDR3 runs 14 residues. CDR1 is MRHNA and CDR2 is SNTAGT in the germline V gene. The CDR3 reads CASRGGGATDTQCF. The CDR3 DNA is TGTGCCAGCAGGGGCGGGGGGGCCACAGATACGCAGTGTTTT.

With respect to this clonotype: A much larger clone is a single base away; this may be a read error. The chain combines TRBV5-6 with TRBJ2-3; TRBD1 matches 9 bases. CDR1 and CDR2 (germline): SGHDT, YYEEEE. This CDR3 region has 15 residues. Here the CDR3 reads CAGSGRTGGTDTQYF. CDR3 in DNA: TGTGCCGGCAGCGGCCGGACAGGGGGCACAGATACGCAGTATTTT.

This clonotype was seen at least ten times. The rearrangement links TRBV28 to TRBJ1-5, with 9 positions matching TRBD1. The J segment lost 1 base and the V segment lost 6 bases, leaving 4 bases of the junction unmatched. The CDR3 sequence is 15 residues long. Looked up from germline, CDR1 is MDHEN and CDR2 is SYDVKM. CDR3 region: CASRPGQGSNQPQHF. CDR3 DNA: TGTGCCAGCAGACCGGGACAGGGAAGCAATCAGCCCCAGCATTTT.

V usage is TRBV7-2 and J usage is TRBJ1-2; D is possibly TRBD1 (5 bases). From germline, CDR1 is SGHTA and CDR2 FQGNSA. V lost 4 bases and J lost 0, with 33 bases in between. The CDR3 length is 22 residues. The CDR3: CASSSTGSFTGELQATNYGYTF. CDR3 DNA sequence: TGTGCCAGCAGCTCCACCGGGTCCTTCACCGGGGAGCTACAGGCCACTAACTATGGCTACACCTTC.

There are many counts of this clonotype. The chain's CDR3 is CASSSSVGYEQYF. Written as DNA, the CDR3 is TGTGCCAGCAGCTCCTCAGTTGGGTACGAGCAGTACTTC. The V and J genes are TRBV7-2 and TRBJ2-7; no firm D call. The ends were cut back, 4 bases at V and 4 bases at J, with 11 bases in the middle. The CDR3 is made up of 13 amino acids. Germline V gene sequence: CDR1 SGHTA, CDR2 FQGNSA. The full variable domain, its missing parts supplied by reference TRBV7-2 and TRBJ2-7, is GAGVSQSPSNKVTEKGKDVELRCDPISGHTALYWYRQSLGQGLEFLIYFQGNSAPDKSGLPSDRFSAERTGGSVSTLTIQRTQQEDSAVYLCASSSSVGYEQYFGPGTRLTVT.

The chain joins TRBV19 to TRBJ1-2, with 7 bases identical to TRBD1. The CDR3 totals 14 residues. The V and J ends lost 9 bases and 3 bases, in that order; junction bases with no gene match: 10. Germline V lookup: CDR1 LNHDA, CDR2 SQIVND (reference sequence). CDR3 region: CARGTESTYYGYTF. The CDR3 DNA reads as TGTGCCAGGGGGACAGAAAGTACCTACTATGGCTACACCTTC.

The chain employs TRBV2 and TRBJ2-2; no firm D call. V lost 5 bases, J lost 1 base, and 5 bases lay in between. The CDR3 is 13 residues long. Per germline, CDR1 SNHLY and CDR2 FYNNEI. The CDR3 DNA reads TGTGCCAGCAGTAATGTGAACACCGGGGAGCTGTTTTTT. This codes for CASSNVNTGELFF. The whole variable domain, filled in from reference TRBV2 and TRBJ2-2, reads EPEVTQTPSHQVTQMGQEVILRCVPISNHLYFYWYRQILGQKVEFLVSFYNNEISEKSEIFDDQFSVERPDGSNFTLKIRSTKLEDSAMYFCASSNVNTGELFFGEGSRLTVL.

The V call is TRBV7-8, the J call TRBJ1-2, with D hard to call. The germline V and J ends were trimmed by 1 base and 4 bases, with 13 bases remaining between them. This CDR3 comprises 15 residues. Per the germline V gene, CDR1 is SGHVS and CDR2 is FQNEAQ. CDR3 nucleotides: TGTGCCAGCAGCTTAGACAGCCAGAGAGCCTATGGCTACACCTTC. Residues: CASSLDSQRAYGYTF.

V gene TRBV10-1 combines with J gene TRBJ2-5; possible D gene TRBD1, 7 bases. Trimming took 3 bases from V and 3 from J, leaving 17 bases between them. CDR3 length: 16 residues. Germline loops: CDR1 WNHNN, CDR2 SYGVQD (reference sequence). The CDR3 protein is CASSEGGTVWEETQYF. DNA for the CDR3: TGCGCCAGCAGTGAAGGAGGGACAGTTTGGGAAGAGACCCAGTACTTC.

About this clonotype itself: This clone may be a read error of a much larger clone one base away. V is TRBV10-3 and J is TRBJ2-3, with 7 bases that match TRBD1. CDR3 length equals 15 residues. Germline CDR1 reads ENHRY; CDR2 reads SYGVKD. J was trimmed by 3 bases and V by 2 bases; bases with no gene match: 5. As DNA, the CDR3 is TGTGCCATCAGTGAGCCAGGGGGTCTAACAGATACGCAGTATTTT. Residues: CAISEPGGLTDTQYF.

The V gene is TRBV28, the J gene TRBJ1-2; TRBD1 aligns across 11 bases. J was trimmed by 9 bases and V by 6 bases; bases with no gene match: 6. From germline, CDR1 is MDHEN and CDR2 SYDVKM. The CDR3 runs to 13 residues. The CDR3 sequence: CASSKGQGASYTF. In DNA form, the CDR3 reads TGTGCCAGCAGCAAAGGACAGGGGGCCAGCTACACCTTC.

In this sample, this clonotype turned up once. The chain is built from TRBV5-1 and TRBJ1-1; 10 bases line up with TRBD1. With V trimmed by 0 bases and J by 4 bases, 3 bases remained unmatched. The CDR3 sequence is 15 residues long. Germline lookup yields CDR1 SGHRS and CDR2 YFSETQ. The CDR3 bases are TGCGCCAGCAGCTTGGTCTGGGACAGGGGCACTGAAGCTTTCTTT. Protein product: CASSLVWDRGTEAFF.